Below are 5 T cell receptor beta chains sequenced from a single sample in a study of technical replicates of blood from several donors. The method was immunoSEQ multiplex PCR; TCRdb's version includes in-frame clones alone and lacks a portion of them. The sample contains some 74,000 clones, around 90% of which appear only once. The sequenced sample consisted of T cells isolated from PBMCs. Receptor source: a human donor in good health.

The chain is built from TRBV11-1 and TRBJ2-1; TRBD1 matches 10 bases. The CDR3 loop spans 15 amino acids. Looked up from germline, CDR1 is SGHAT and CDR2 is FQDESV (reference sequence). V lost 1 base and J lost 4; bases outside the gene matches: 1. The DNA for the CDR3 is TGTGCCAGCAGCTTAGAGGGACAGGGGTACAATGAGCAGTTCTTC. Protein sequence: CASSLEGQGYNEQFF.

The chain links TRBV11-3 to TRBJ1-2, with D possibly TRBD1 on 6 matching bases. Deletions cut 4 bases from V and 6 bases from J, with 21 bases between. Germline CDR1 is SGHNT and CDR2 is YENEEA. The CDR3 has 16 residues. The CDR3 DNA follows: TGTGCCAGCAGCTCTTCTTGGTCCCGCGCAGGGGATGGCTACACCTTC. Amino acids: CASSSSWSRAGDGYTF.

The chain couples TRBV19 to TRBJ2-1, with D possibly TRBD2 on 6 matching bases. This CDR3 spans 14 amino acids. Germline CDR1 is LNHDA and CDR2 is SQIVND (reference sequence). Trimming pared 2 bases from V and 5 bases from J, leaving 10 bases between. DNA for the CDR3: TGTGCCAGTAGTATACGGGAGCGAAACAATGAGCAGTTCTTC. Translating gives CASSIRERNNEQFF.

This clone was recorded only once. The chain joins TRBV29-1 to TRBJ2-1; 8 bases agree with TRBD2. Germline CDR1 is SQVTM and CDR2 is ANQGSEA. V shed 7 bases, J shed 5 bases, and the junction held 10 bases outside the gene matches. The CDR3 totals 14 residues. The chain's CDR3 is CSGKGTSINNEQFF. The DNA for the CDR3 is TGCAGCGGGAAAGGGACTAGTATCAACAATGAGCAGTTCTTC.

This clone was counted once. V and J are TRBV6-5 and TRBJ1-1; 11 bases agree with TRBD1. V lost 6 bases and J lost 8; bases outside the gene matches: 11. The CDR3 sequence is 15 residues long. The germline gives CDR1 MNHEY, CDR2 SVGAGI. CDR3 sequence: CASRGSGTGGVEAFF. DNA for the CDR3: TGTGCCAGCAGAGGATCCGGGACAGGGGGAGTAGAAGCTTTCTTT.